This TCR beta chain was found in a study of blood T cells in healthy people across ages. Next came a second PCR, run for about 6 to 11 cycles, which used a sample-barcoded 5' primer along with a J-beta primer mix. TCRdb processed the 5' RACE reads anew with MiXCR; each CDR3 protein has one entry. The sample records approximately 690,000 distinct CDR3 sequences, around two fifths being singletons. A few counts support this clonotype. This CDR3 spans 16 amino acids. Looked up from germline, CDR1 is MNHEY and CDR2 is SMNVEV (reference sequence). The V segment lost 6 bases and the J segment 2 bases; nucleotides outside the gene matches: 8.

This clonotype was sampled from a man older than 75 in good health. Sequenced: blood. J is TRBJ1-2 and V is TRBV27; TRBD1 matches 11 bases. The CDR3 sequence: CASSPRGQGANYGYTF. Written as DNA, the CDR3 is TGTGCCAGCAGCCCGAGAGGACAGGGGGCAAACTATGGCTACACCTTC.